This is a list of T cell receptor beta chains from one sample in a study of blood T cells in healthy people across ages. TCRdb independently ran MiXCR on the 5' RACE reads; one entry per CDR3 protein. In the table there are nearly 800,000 distinct CDR3 sequences, roughly 56% of which are singletons. Sequencing input: blood. These receptors were collected from a man between 40 and 49 years old in good health. Both conserved end residues are part of each CDR3. A D gene is named only where the DNA matches it firmly. Expanded clones get a size class; other rows say once, few or many, or leave the size out.

v_call	clone_size	d_call	cdr3_length	j_call	cdr3_nt	cdr3_aa
TRBV29-1	once	TRBD1	15	TRBJ1-2	TGCAGCGTCGGGACAGGGTCGAGACCAGGCTATGGCTACACCTTC	CSVGTGSRPGYGYTF
TRBV20-1	NA	TRBD2	17	TRBJ2-7	TGCAGTGCTAGAGTCCTCGGGACTAGTGGGAGACCCGGCGAGCAGTACTTC	CSARVLGTSGRPGEQYF
TRBV10-3	NA	NA	15	TRBJ1-1	TGTGCCATCAGCGAGGAGGGCAGTATGAACACTGAAGCTTTCTTT	CAISEEGSMNTEAFF
TRBV5-1	NA	NA	13	TRBJ1-6	TGCGCCAGTCGACCGGGCCTCAGAAAGGCCCTCCACTTT	CASRPGLRKALHF
TRBV6-2/TRBV6-3	NA	NA	14	TRBJ2-1	TGTGCGAGCACGGGGGTGCGACATAACAATGAGCAGTTCTTC	CASTGVRHNNEQFF
TRBV20-1	few	NA	14	TRBJ1-4	TGCAGTGCTAGAGATCGGGGACTGAGTGAAAAACTGTTTTTT	CSARDRGLSEKLFF
TRBV12-3/TRBV12-4	few	NA	15	TRBJ2-5	TGTGCCAGCGGATTGTCGGCCGTGGGAGGAGAGACCCAGTACTTC	CASGLSAVGGETQYF
TRBV18	NA	NA	14	TRBJ2-5	TGTGCCAGCTCACCGAGGACAGTGGGAGAGACCCAGTACTTC	CASSPRTVGETQYF
TRBV7-2	NA	NA	16	TRBJ1-5	TGTGCCAGCAGCTTAGGTAGCAGCCGTAGCAATCAGCCCCAGCATTTT	CASSLGSSRSNQPQHF
TRBV5-6	once	TRBD1	16	TRBJ2-3	TGTGCCAGCAGCGGGACCGGGACAGGCCTCACAGATACGCAGTATTTT	CASSGTGTGLTDTQYF
TRBV18	NA	NA	13	TRBJ2-1	TGTGCCAGCTCACCGGACGTAAGCGGTGAGCAGTTCTTC	CASSPDVSGEQFF
TRBV9	many	TRBD2	15	TRBJ2-5	TGTGCCAGCGGCCCTACAGCGGGAGGTCGCGAGACCCAGTACTTC	CASGPTAGGRETQYF
TRBV29-1	NA	NA	13	TRBJ2-1	TGCAGCGTTGAAGATCGGTACACCGGCGAGCAGTTCTTC	CSVEDRYTGEQFF
TRBV3-1	NA	NA	12	TRBJ1-2	TGTGCCAGCAGCCCTACAGGGTTCGGCTACACCTTC	CASSPTGFGYTF
TRBV25-1	NA	TRBD1	15	TRBJ1-2	TGTGCCAGCAGTGACCCCGGACAGGGGTTCTATGGCTACACCTTC	CASSDPGQGFYGYTF
TRBV20-1	NA	TRBD1	14	TRBJ1-5	TGCAGTGCTAGAGCTCCCGGTCTGGACAGGCGGCAGCATTTT	CSARAPGLDRRQHF
TRBV25-1	NA	TRBD1	15	TRBJ2-7	TGTGCCAGCAGTGACCCGGGGACAGGAACCTACGAGCAGTACTTC	CASSDPGTGTYEQYF
TRBV14	NA	NA	15	TRBJ1-2	TGTGCCAGCAGCCAAGAACCAGACGCTAACTATGGCTACACCTTC	CASSQEPDANYGYTF
TRBV20-1	NA	TRBD1	16	TRBJ1-5	TGCAGTGCTATTCCGGGACAGGGGTATAGCAATCAGCCCCAGCATTTT	CSAIPGQGYSNQPQHF
TRBV20-1	NA	TRBD2	15	TRBJ2-5	TGCAGTGCTAGGGGGGGGACTAGCGGGAGACAGACCCAGTACTTC	CSARGGTSGRQTQYF
TRBV12-3/TRBV12-4	NA	TRBD1	14	TRBJ1-4	TGTGCCAGCAGTAGACAGGGCTGGGAAGAAAAACTGTTTTTT	CASSRQGWEEKLFF
TRBV12-5	few	TRBD1	16	TRBJ2-1	TGTGCTAGTGGTTTGGTGGCGGGGACAGGGTCGATTGAGCAGTTCTTC	CASGLVAGTGSIEQFF
TRBV9	NA	NA	15	TRBJ2-3	TGTGCCAGCAGCGTAGCCCAGGGGTTCACAGATGCGCAGTATTTT	CASSVAQGFTDAQYF
TRBV5-5	NA	NA	15	TRBJ2-6	TGTGCCAGCAGCTTGGATTGGTACGGGGCCAACGTCCTGACTTTC	CASSLDWYGANVLTF
TRBV7-9	NA	NA	16	TRBJ1-1	TGTGCCAGCAGCTTAGCGGCCGGCCCTCGGAACACTGAAGCTTTCTTT	CASSLAAGPRNTEAFF
TRBV6-1	NA	NA	18	TRBJ2-3	TGTGCCAGCAGTGAAGCGCTGGGACACCCCTTTAGCACAGATACGCAGTATTTT	CASSEALGHPFSTDTQYF
TRBV15	NA	TRBD1	15	TRBJ1-5	TGTGCCACCAGCAGAGTGGGACAGGGTAATCAGCCCCAGCATTTT	CATSRVGQGNQPQHF
TRBV7-2	NA	TRBD2	17	TRBJ2-7	TGTGCCAGCAGCTCGGGGGGGGAACAGGGAAGGCACAATGAGCAGTACTTC	CASSSGGEQGRHNEQYF
TRBV18	NA	TRBD1	15	TRBJ2-7	TGTGCCAGCCCACCAGGGGCCGGACAGGGCTACGAGCAGTACTTC	CASPPGAGQGYEQYF
TRBV27	NA	NA	17	TRBJ2-7	TGTGCCAGCAGTTTATCCCCGGCTTGGAGGACCTCCTACGAGCAGTACTTC	CASSLSPAWRTSYEQYF
TRBV10-3	few	TRBD1	14	TRBJ2-7	TGTGCCACCGGCGGTGACAGGGGGACCTACGAGCAGTACTTC	CATGGDRGTYEQYF
TRBV7-3	NA	NA	16	TRBJ1-1	TGTGCCAGCAGCTCCCGACAGAGACTGATGAACACTGAAGCTTTCTTT	CASSSRQRLMNTEAFF
TRBV3-1	NA	NA	15	TRBJ2-6	TGCGCCAGCAGCCCTGAGATCTCTGGGGCCAACGTCCTGACTTTC	CASSPEISGANVLTF
TRBV20-1	NA	NA	13	TRBJ2-3	TGCAGTGCTAGAGAGGACCTCACGGATACGCAGTATTTT	CSAREDLTDTQYF
TRBV7-3	NA	TRBD1	14	TRBJ2-5	TGTGCCAGCAAAGCGACAGGGTTCGAAGAGACCCAGTACTTC	CASKATGFEETQYF
TRBV9	few	NA	14	TRBJ2-4	TGTGCCAGCAGCGTAACGGGGTCCCAAAACATTCAGTACTTC	CASSVTGSQNIQYF
TRBV4-3	NA	NA	20	TRBJ2-6	TGCGCCAGCAGCCAAGATGTACGGTTCGTAGTAGGCCTCGGGGCCAACGTCCTGACTTTC	CASSQDVRFVVGLGANVLTF
TRBV29-1	few	NA	12	TRBJ1-2	TGCAGCGTCGAATTGAGGAACTTCGGCTACACCTTC	CSVELRNFGYTF
TRBV29-1	NA	TRBD1	15	TRBJ1-2	TGCAGCGCTTACCGGACAGGGGACCGTAACTATGGCTACACCTTC	CSAYRTGDRNYGYTF
TRBV5-1	NA	NA	14	TRBJ1-4	TGCGCCAGCAGCCCGGAGCCGCCTAATGAAAAACTGTTTTTT	CASSPEPPNEKLFF
TRBV6-6	once	NA	14	TRBJ1-1	TGTGCCAGTACTCAGGGGCAGGGTACGGTAGAAGCTTTCTTT	CASTQGQGTVEAFF
TRBV3-1	few	NA	16	TRBJ2-1	TGTGCCAGCAGCCAAGTCTCCAGTAGGTTAGTATTGGGACAGTTCTTC	CASSQVSSRLVLGQFF
TRBV6-2/TRBV6-3	NA	TRBD1	16	TRBJ2-1	TGTGCCAGCAGTTACTCTCCAGGGGGAAAAAACAATGAGCAGTTCTTC	CASSYSPGGKNNEQFF
TRBV7-9	NA	NA	16	TRBJ1-2	TGTGCCAGCAGCTACTACCGGGGGGGCCCTAACTATGGCTACACCTTC	CASSYYRGGPNYGYTF
TRBV7-2	once	TRBD2	14	TRBJ2-1	TGTGCCAGCAGCTTAGATCAAGGAGCGGGAGAGCGGTTCTTC	CASSLDQGAGERFF
TRBV19	few	NA	13	TRBJ1-1	TGTGCCAGTAGTTCAAGACTGAACACTGAAGCTTTCTTT	CASSSRLNTEAFF
TRBV7-2	once	NA	14	TRBJ2-7	TGTGCCAGCAGGGCGATGGGGGGCGCCTACGAGCAGTACTTC	CASRAMGGAYEQYF
TRBV18	once	TRBD1	16	TRBJ2-7	TGTGCCAGCTCACTTACAGCCGGGACAGGGGTCCACGAGCAGTACTTC	CASSLTAGTGVHEQYF
TRBV10-3	NA	NA	12	TRBJ2-1	TGTGCCATCATAACCCCCCTAGGTGAGCAGTTCTTC	CAIITPLGEQFF
TRBV3-1	NA	NA	14	TRBJ1-5	TGTGCCAGCAGCCAAGCGGGTTTCCATCAGCCCCAGCATTTT	CASSQAGFHQPQHF
TRBV11-2	NA	NA	12	TRBJ2-3	TGTGCCAGCACACCTCTTTACGATACGCAGTATTTT	CASTPLYDTQYF